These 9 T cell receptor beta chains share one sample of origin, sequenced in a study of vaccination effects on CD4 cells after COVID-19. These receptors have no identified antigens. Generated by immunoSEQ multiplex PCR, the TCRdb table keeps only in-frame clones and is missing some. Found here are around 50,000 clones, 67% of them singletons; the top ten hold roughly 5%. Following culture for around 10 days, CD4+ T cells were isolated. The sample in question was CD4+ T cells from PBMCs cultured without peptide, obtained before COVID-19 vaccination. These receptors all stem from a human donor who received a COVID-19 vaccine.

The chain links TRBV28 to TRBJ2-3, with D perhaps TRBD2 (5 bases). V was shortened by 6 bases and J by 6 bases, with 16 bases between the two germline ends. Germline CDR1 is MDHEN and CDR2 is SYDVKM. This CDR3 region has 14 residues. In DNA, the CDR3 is TGTGCCAGCAGGCTAGAGGGTAAACGGGATACGCAGTATTTT. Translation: CASRLEGKRDTQYF.

The CDR3 DNA follows: TGTGCCACTGTCCTCGAAGCTTTCTTT. Its protein is CATVLEAFF. The rearrangement uses TRBV27 and TRBJ1-1; D is unclear. The CDR3 length is 9 residues. Looked up from germline, CDR1 is MNHEY and CDR2 is SMNVEV (reference sequence). The V end lost 10 bases, the J end lost 8 bases, and 8 bases lay between the germline ends.

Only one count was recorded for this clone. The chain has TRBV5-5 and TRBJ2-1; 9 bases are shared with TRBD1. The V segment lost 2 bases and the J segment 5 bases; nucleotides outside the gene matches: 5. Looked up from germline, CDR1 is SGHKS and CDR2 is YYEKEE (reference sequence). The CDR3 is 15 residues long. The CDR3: CASSFFRTGDNEQFF. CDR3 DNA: TGTGCCAGCAGCTTCTTCCGGACAGGGGACAATGAGCAGTTCTTC.

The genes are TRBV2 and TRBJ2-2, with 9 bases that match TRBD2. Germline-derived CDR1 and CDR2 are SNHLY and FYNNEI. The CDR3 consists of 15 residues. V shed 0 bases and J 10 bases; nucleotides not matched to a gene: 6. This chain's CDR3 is CASSEASSGIEELFF. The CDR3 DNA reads TGTGCCAGCAGTGAAGCGTCTAGCGGGATTGAGGAGCTGTTTTTT. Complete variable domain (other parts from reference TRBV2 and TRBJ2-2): EPEVTQTPSHQVTQMGQEVILRCVPISNHLYFYWYRQILGQKVEFLVSFYNNEISEKSEIFDDQFSVERPDGSNFTLKIRSTKLEDSAMYFCASSEASSGIEELFFGEGSRLTVL.

The CDR3 DNA reads TGTGCCAGTGCGGGACAGCCCTCCTACGAGCAGTACTTC. Its translation is CASAGQPSYEQYF. The V gene is TRBV19, the J gene TRBJ2-7, with a possible D match to TRBD1 (7 bases). CDR3 size: 13 residues. Germline CDR1 reads LNHDA; CDR2 reads SQIVND (reference sequence). V shed 8 bases and J shed 0 bases, with 11 bases lying between them. The entire variable domain, with the rest obtained from reference TRBV19 and TRBJ2-7, is as follows: DGGITQSPKYLFRKEGQNVTLSCEQNLNHDAMYWYRQDPGQGLRLIYYSQIVNDFQKGDIAEGYSVSREKKESFPLTVTSAQKNPTAFYLCASAGQPSYEQYFGPGTRLTVT.

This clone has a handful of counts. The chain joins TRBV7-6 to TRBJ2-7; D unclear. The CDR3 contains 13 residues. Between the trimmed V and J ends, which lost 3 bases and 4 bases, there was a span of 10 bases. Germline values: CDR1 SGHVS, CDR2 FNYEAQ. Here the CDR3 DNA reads TGTGCCAGCAGCTTCGGTATGAATTACGAGCAGTACTTC. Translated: CASSFGMNYEQYF.

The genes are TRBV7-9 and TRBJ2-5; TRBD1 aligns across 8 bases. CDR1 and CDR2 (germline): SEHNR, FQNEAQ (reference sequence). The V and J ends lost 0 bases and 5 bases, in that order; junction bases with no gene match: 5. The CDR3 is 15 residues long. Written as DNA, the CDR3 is TGTGCCAGCAGCTTAGCCCAGGGGGCGGTTGAGACCCAGTACTTC. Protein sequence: CASSLAQGAVETQYF.

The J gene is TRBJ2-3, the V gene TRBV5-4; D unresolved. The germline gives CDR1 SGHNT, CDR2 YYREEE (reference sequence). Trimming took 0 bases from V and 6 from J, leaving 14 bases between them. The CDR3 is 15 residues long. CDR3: CASSLASGPKDTQYF. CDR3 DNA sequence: TGTGCCAGCAGCTTGGCCTCGGGCCCTAAGGATACGCAGTATTTT.

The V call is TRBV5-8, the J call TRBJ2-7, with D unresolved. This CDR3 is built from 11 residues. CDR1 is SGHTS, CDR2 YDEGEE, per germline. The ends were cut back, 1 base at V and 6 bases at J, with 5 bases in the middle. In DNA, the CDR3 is TGTGCCAGCAGCTTGTTTTCCGAGCAGTACTTC. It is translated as CASSLFSEQYF.